This T cell receptor beta chain was sequenced in a study of blood T cell repertoires in COVID-19. Assay: immunoSEQ multiplex PCR; the TCRdb copy retains only in-frame clones and omits some. Of 220,000 or so clones listed, around 83% are singletons. This clone was seen more than once but under ten times. Germline V gene lookup returns CDR1 SGHNT and CDR2 YYREEE (reference sequence). The CDR3 is made up of 15 amino acids. The V segment lost 2 bases and the J segment 9 bases; nucleotides outside the gene matches: 11. This receptor was obtained from a woman in her forties who had recovered from COVID-19. Sequences were obtained from PBMCs or T cells enriched from blood (not recorded which). This rearrangement joins TRBV5-4 to TRBJ2-1; 7 nucleotides match TRBD2. The CDR3 sequence is CASSFRGLVAREQFF. The CDR3 DNA is TGTGCCAGCAGCTTCCGAGGACTAGTAGCGCGTGAGCAGTTCTTC.